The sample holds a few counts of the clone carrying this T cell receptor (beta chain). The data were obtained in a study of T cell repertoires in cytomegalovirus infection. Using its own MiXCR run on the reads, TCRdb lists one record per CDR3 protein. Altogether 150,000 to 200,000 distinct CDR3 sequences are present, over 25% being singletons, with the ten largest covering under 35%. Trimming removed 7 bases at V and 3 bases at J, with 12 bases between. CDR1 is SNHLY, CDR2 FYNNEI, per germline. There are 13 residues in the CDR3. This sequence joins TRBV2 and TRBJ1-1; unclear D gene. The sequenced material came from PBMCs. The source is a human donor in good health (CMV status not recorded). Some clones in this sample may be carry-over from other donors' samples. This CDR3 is CASIGLRDTEAFF. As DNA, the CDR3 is TGTGCCAGCATAGGGCTACGGGACACTGAAGCTTTCTTT.